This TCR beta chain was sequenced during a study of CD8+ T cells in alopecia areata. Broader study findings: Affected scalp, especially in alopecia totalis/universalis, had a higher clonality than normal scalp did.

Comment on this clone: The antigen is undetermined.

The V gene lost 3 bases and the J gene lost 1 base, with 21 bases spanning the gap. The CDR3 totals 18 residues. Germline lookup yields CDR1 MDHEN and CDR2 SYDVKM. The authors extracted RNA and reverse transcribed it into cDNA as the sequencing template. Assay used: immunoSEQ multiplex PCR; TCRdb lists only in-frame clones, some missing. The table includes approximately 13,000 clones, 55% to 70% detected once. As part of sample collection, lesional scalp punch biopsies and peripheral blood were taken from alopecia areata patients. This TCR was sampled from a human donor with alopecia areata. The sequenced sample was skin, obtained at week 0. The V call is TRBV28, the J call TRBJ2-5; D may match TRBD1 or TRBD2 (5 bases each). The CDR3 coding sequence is TGTGCCAGCAGTTTTTTACTAATGATGGGACGGACCCAAGAGACCCAGTACTTC. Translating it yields CASSFLLMMGRTQETQYF.